The T cell receptor beta chain under discussion was sequenced for a study of CD8+ T cells in alopecia areata. cDNA reverse transcribed from extracted RNA served as the sequencing template. Here immunoSEQ multiplex PCR was the method, and the copy in TCRdb shows in-frame clones only, minus some. The table has 140,000 to 150,000 clones, about two thirds seen once. This clone was recorded a few times. Germline loops: CDR1 MNHEY, CDR2 SMNVEV (reference sequence). This CDR3 contains 14 residues. V lost 2 bases to trimming and J lost 5 bases; unmatched junction nucleotides: 2. Cell sorting was applied to PBMCs, and CD4+ and CD8+ T cells were collected.

The source is a human donor in good health. The sample taken for sequencing was CD8+ T cells sorted from blood. The chain uses TRBV27 and TRBJ2-1, with 8 bases fitting TRBD2. The CDR3 DNA follows: TGTGCCAGCAGTTTACTAGCGGGCCACAATGAGCAGTTCTTC. This codes for CASSLLAGHNEQFF.